This TCR beta chain is from a study of T-cell reconstitution after alpha-beta-depleted transplantation in children. The germline V and J ends were trimmed by 5 bases and 5 bases, with 28 bases remaining between them. The length of the CDR3 is 18 residues. Germline-derived CDR1 and CDR2 are SGHAT and FQNNGV. Preparation of the TCRbeta library used unique molecular identifiers. TCRdb redid the calling of the PCR reads with MiXCR, one entry per CDR3 protein. The sample has some 220,000 distinct CDR3 sequences, under 9.5% seen once. The chain uses TRBV11-2 and TRBJ2-7, with a possible D match to TRBD2 (5 bases). The sequenced sample was PBMCs from the stem cell graft donor, obtained from the stem cell graft. The origin of this receptor is a human donor who donated a stem cell graft to a child with acute lymphoblastic leukemia. The CDR3 sequence: CASSPSGGYANRGHEQYF. For the CDR3, the DNA is TGTGCCAGCAGCCCTAGTGGAGGTTACGCAAACCGGGGTCACGAGCAGTACTTC.